This passage covers 8 T cell receptor beta chains from one sample sequenced in a study of blood T cells in healthy people across ages. Sample-barcoded 5' priming and a J-beta primer mix drove a second PCR of roughly 7 to 11 cycles. From the 5' RACE reads, TCRdb called clonotypes with MiXCR, one entry per CDR3 protein. This table has 1.5 million to 2 million distinct CDR3 sequences, roughly 28% appearing once. Sequenced: blood. These receptors originate from a woman in her 30s in good health.

This sequence joins TRBV5-1 and TRBJ2-1; D remains unclear. The J call may be incorrect, as the DNA end agrees better with TRBJ2-7. The CDR3 runs 15 residues. CDR1 SGHRS and CDR2 YFSETQ come from the germline V gene. CDR3 residues: CASSQTVPLYNEQYF. DNA for the CDR3: TGCGCCAGCAGCCAGACTGTACCCCTCTACAATGAGCAGTACTTC.

This clonotype turned up a few times. The genes are TRBV29-1 and TRBJ2-3, with a tentative D call TRBD1 (5 bases). The CDR3 is made up of 15 amino acids. Trimming shortened V by 6 bases and J by 6 bases, and 22 bases separated the two germline ends. Germline V gene sequence: CDR1 SQVTM, CDR2 ANQGSEA. The CDR3, as DNA: TGCAGCGTGGCCAGGGAAGGGATGACCTTGGATACGCAGTATTTT. Translated, it gives CSVAREGMTLDTQYF.

This clonotype was observed a few times. The rearrangement uses TRBV7-6 and TRBJ1-1; unclear D gene. CDR1 is SGHVS and CDR2 is FNYEAQ in the germline V gene. Trimming pared 5 bases from V and 2 bases from J, leaving 15 bases between. CDR3 size: 15 residues. The CDR3 DNA reads TGTGCCAGCAGCCTGGCGACGAACGGAAACACTGAAGCTTTCTTT. Its translation is CASSLATNGNTEAFF.

This chain connects TRBV7-2 to TRBJ1-6, with unresolved D. This CDR3 contains 15 residues. Germline CDR1 is SGHTA and CDR2 is FQGNSA. V was trimmed by 2 bases and J by 0 bases, leaving 5 bases between them. The DNA for the CDR3 is TGTGCCAGCAGCTTACTGAGCTCCTATAATTCACCCCTCCACTTT. Translation: CASSLLSSYNSPLHF.

As for this clonotype: At one end the junction does not follow the germline gene, possibly because of a read error. CDR3 in amino acids: CASSQDHQALTDTQYF. The CDR3 nucleotides read TGCGCCAGCAGTCAAGATCACCAGGCCCTCACAGATACGCAGTATTTT. V usage is TRBV4-1 and J usage is TRBJ2-3; no clear D. CDR3 length equals 16 residues. Looked up from germline, CDR1 is MGHRA and CDR2 is YSYEKL.

This clonotype came up a few times. The chain joins TRBV2 to TRBJ2-5; D not certain. Germline CDR1 SNHLY, CDR2 FYNNEI. Trimming pared 3 bases from V and 5 bases from J, leaving 10 bases between. This CDR3 has 13 amino acids. The CDR3, as DNA: TGTGCCAGCAGTGATTGGTGGTGGGAGACCCAGTACTTC. This translates into CASSDWWWETQYF.

V gene TRBV27 combines with J gene TRBJ1-2, with D maybe TRBD1 (6 bases). Germline CDR1 is MNHEY and CDR2 is SMNVEV (reference sequence). The CDR3 covers 13 residues. With 3 bases removed from V and 8 bases from J, the gap between germline ends came to 13 bases. Written as DNA, the CDR3 is TGTGCCAGCAGTTTTTCACAGGGCTGGGGCTACACCTTC. Translated, it gives CASSFSQGWGYTF.

This clonotype was counted at least ten times. V is TRBV29-1 and J is TRBJ2-7, with 13 bases aligning to TRBD2. CDR3 size: 14 residues. After removal of 7 bases from V and 4 bases from J, the junction contained 7 bases not matched to a gene. The germline CDR1 and CDR2 sequences are SQVTM and ANQGSEA. The CDR3 loop reads CSGKGLAGRYEQYF. CDR3 sequence (DNA): TGCAGCGGCAAGGGACTAGCGGGAAGATACGAGCAGTACTTC.